The sequence of this TCR beta chain was determined in a study of Tregs in tolerant kidney transplant recipients. About the research overall: Sorting of CD4+CD25+CD127- cells followed 3-day belatacept mixed lymphocyte reactions, sometimes with approximately five-day graft donor restimulation.

About this clone: Antigen: not known.

Study outcomes and limitations: Expanding Tregs on activated donor B cells appeared to best identify donor-specific TCRbeta clones. No direct test of biological reproducibility was done here.

J lost 2 bases, V lost 5 bases, and 6 bases had no gene match. Looked up from germline, CDR1 is LNHDA and CDR2 is SQIVND (reference sequence). The CDR3 consists of 16 residues. The repertoire was sequenced with immunoSEQ multiplex PCR; TCRdb's copy has only in-frame clones and lacks some. The table records 15,000 to 25,000 clones, 65% of them present only once. This rearrangement joins TRBV19 to TRBJ2-1; 10 positions agree with TRBD2. The sample taken for sequencing was Tregs from blood cultured with allogeneic cells. This clonotype was obtained from a human donor in good health. The CDR3 here is CASSPLAGETYNEQFF. DNA for the CDR3: TGTGCCAGTAGTCCTCTAGCGGGGGAGACCTACAATGAGCAGTTCTTC.